Listed here is a single T cell receptor beta chain. No cognate antigen has been identified for it. Base qualities are not at hand, and no much larger clone is one base apart. The V end loses 3 bases and the J end loses 0 bases, and a stretch of 12 bases separates them. In the germline V gene, CDR1 corresponds to SQVTM and CDR2 to ANQGSEA. Inclusive of the bounding cysteine and phenylalanine, the CDR3 is 15 residues long. Only the CDR3 DNA is retained, 45 bases long and in frame from the first base. The source of the sample is a study of CD8+ T cells in alopecia areata listed by TCRdb under 2018. Study-wide context: The treated patients, all with moderate-to-severe alopecia areata, were enrolled in an open-label pilot trial of oral tofacitinib given at 5 to 10 mg twice daily. Clonality in the scalp was compared among normal scalp (n=4), patchy alopecia areata scalp (n=8), and alopecia totalis/universalis scalp (n=8). In both human patients and the C3H/HeJ mouse model, the study applied high-throughput TCRbeta sequencing to look at T cell clonal expansion in alopecia areata. In treated patients, disease severity was measured using the SALT score, which gives the percentage of scalp surface area affected. Tofacitinib was given for 6 to 18 months, followed by 6 months of follow-up off drug to assess delayed response and recurrence. Amplification of TCRbeta CDR3 regions was done by immunoSEQ multiplex PCR using 35 Vbeta forward primers and 13 Jbeta reverse primers. On the human side, TCRbeta sequencing was run on scalp tissue and on sorted CD4+ and CD8+ peripheral blood T cells from healthy controls and from alopecia areata patients with either patchy or totalis/universalis disease. RNA came from the PAXgene miRNA kit for fixed scalp, the miRNeasy kit for PBMCs, and the RNeasy kit for mouse skin. Patients on tofacitinib were biopsied at baseline and after 4 and 24 weeks of treatment, and several of the patients also had a later scalp biopsy.

The paper as a whole reports these results and caveats: Resident alphabeta T cells in normal human skin are also sequenced, complicating scalp TCR repertoire analysis, unlike mouse skin dominated by gammadelta T cells. During tofacitinib treatment, many expanded lesional clones stuck around in both scalp and blood, and this persistence may partly explain why relapse happens after treatment is stopped. TCR sequences shared between patients were less clear than in mice, possibly partly because of HLA diversity in the patient population. Because the treated cohort was small and had only one nonresponder, larger studies are needed to examine links between baseline CD8+ expansion and response. Compared with normal scalp, lesional scalp, particularly in alopecia totalis/universalis, had higher clonality and more expanded CD8+ clones, which suggests antigenic drive. Scalp clonality and the number of expanded CD8+ clones among the top 100 scalp clones were significantly decreased by tofacitinib.

This sample's time point label indicates: about four weeks on oral tofacitinib. The sample's treatment or condition, from its label and the paper: oral pan-JAK inhibitor, 5-10 mg twice daily. Peripheral blood and lesional scalp punch biopsies were obtained from patients with alopecia areata. PBMCs were isolated by density centrifugation and stained for CD3, CD4 and CD8, and CD4+ and CD8+ T cells were sorted on a FACSAria. Receptor libraries were prepared by the immunoSEQ multiplex PCR assay. For TCR sequencing, RNA was extracted from every sample and reverse transcribed into cDNA to serve as template. First-strand cDNA was synthesized using SuperScript III with a 2:1 mix of oligo-dT and random hexamers. A synthetic immune receptor repertoire was used to gauge amplification bias, and whatever bias remained was removed computationally. The authors processed their data as follows. Raw reads were preprocessed to remove errors, and CDR3 was defined by IMGT conventions from the conserved cysteine to phenylalanine. To get clonality, Shannon entropy was normalized by log2 of the number of productive unique TCRs and the result was subtracted from 1. Whether each scalp clone was CD4 or CD8 was inferred by checking scalp TCRbeta sequences against the CD4 and CD8 repertoires from sorted blood. The table was pulled from immuneACCESS by TCRdb, which kept in-frame rearrangements only. Such tables lose some clones; where checked, under half of the loss comes from unresolved V genes, and the rest has no known cause. V, J and clone size are those of that table, while D and trimming were read from the DNA. In this sample the table shows some 150,000 clones, about 88% of which occur a single time. The ten largest clones capture 13% of the sample.

The sequences come from CD8+ T cells sorted from blood, collected at week 4, from a patient treated with tofacitinib. The clonotype comes from a human donor with alopecia areata. The rearranged segments are TRBV29-1 and TRBJ2-1; matching of 6 bases hints at TRBD2 as the D gene. The CDR3 loop reads CSVEWASVSYNEQFF. The nucleotide sequence reads as follows: TGCAGCGTTGAGTGGGCTAGCGTCTCCTACAATGAGCAGTTCTTC.